This TCR beta chain was sequenced in a study of vaccination effects on CD4 cells after COVID-19. Before sequencing took place, the ViraFEST assay used viral peptide pools to expand antigen-specific CD4+ T cells. The culture ran for less than 12 days, and then CD4+ T cells were isolated. The CDR3 runs 15 residues. Trimming stripped 4 bases from V and 5 bases from J, with 16 bases between. Germline loops: CDR1 SGHRS, CDR2 YFSETQ. Produced via immunoSEQ multiplex PCR; TCRdb's table is partial and in-frame only. The profile covers about 60,000 clones, with more than 80% appearing a single time and under 3% taken by the ten largest. Details on this clone: The antigen is unknown.

The V gene is TRBV5-1, the J gene TRBJ2-1; no definite D call. The clonotype originates from a human donor who received a COVID-19 vaccine. This specimen was CD4+ T cells from PBMCs cultured with HCoV-229E spike peptides, taken before COVID-19 vaccination. The CDR3 DNA follows: TGCGCCAGCAGCCTAGACTCATTAGATAACAATGAGCAGTTCTTC. This encodes CASSLDSLDNNEQFF.